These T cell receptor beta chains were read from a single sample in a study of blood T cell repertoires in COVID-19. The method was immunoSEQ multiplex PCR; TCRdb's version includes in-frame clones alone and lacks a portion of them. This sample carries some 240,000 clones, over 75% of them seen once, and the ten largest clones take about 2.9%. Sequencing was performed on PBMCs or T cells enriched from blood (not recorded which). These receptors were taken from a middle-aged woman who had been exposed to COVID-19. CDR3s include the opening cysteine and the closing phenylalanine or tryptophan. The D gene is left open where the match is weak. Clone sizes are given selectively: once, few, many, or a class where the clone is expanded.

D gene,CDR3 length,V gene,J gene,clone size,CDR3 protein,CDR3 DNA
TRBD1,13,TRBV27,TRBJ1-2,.,CASSSQPDRVPIF,TGTGCCAGCAGTTCCCAGCCGGACAGGGTGCCAATCTTC
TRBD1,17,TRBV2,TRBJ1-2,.,CASSPGTGGAESDGYTF,TGTGCCAGCAGTCCTGGGACAGGGGGCGCGGAGTCGGATGGCTACACCTTC
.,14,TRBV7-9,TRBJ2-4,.,CASSLGLVQNIQYF,TGTGCCAGCAGCTTAGGACTAGTACAAAACATTCAGTACTTC
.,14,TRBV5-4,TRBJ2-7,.,CASKTDSASYEQYF,TGTGCCAGCAAGACCGACAGTGCTTCCTACGAGCAGTACTTC
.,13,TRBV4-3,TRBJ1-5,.,CASSQGQNQPQHF,TGCGCCAGCAGCCAAGGTCAGAATCAGCCCCAGCATTTT
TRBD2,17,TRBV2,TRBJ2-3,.,CASSAPGLAESTDTQYF,TGTGCCAGCAGTGCCCCAGGGCTAGCGGAAAGCACAGATACGCAGTATTTT
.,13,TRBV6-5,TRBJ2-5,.,CASTGPVMETQYF,TGTGCCAGCACAGGGCCGGTTATGGAGACCCAGTACTTC
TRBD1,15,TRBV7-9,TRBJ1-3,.,CASSPWDRARDTIYF,TGTGCCAGCAGCCCCTGGGACAGGGCAAGGGACACCATATATTTT
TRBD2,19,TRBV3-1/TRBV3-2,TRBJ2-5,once,CASRGTGGLAGAHQETQYF,TGTGCCAGCCGCGGGACAGGGGGACTAGCGGGGGCGCACCAAGAGACCCAGTACTTC
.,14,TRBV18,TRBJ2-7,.,CASSPPVRLYEQYF,TGTGCCAGCTCCCCGCCGGTCAGACTTTACGAGCAGTACTTC
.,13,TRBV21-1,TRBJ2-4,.,CASTRETSGIQYF,TGTGCCAGCACCAGGGAGACTAGCGGTATTCAGTACTTC
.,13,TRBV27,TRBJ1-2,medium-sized,CASSLIGGNGYTF,TGTGCCAGCAGTTTAATAGGGGGTAATGGCTACACCTTC
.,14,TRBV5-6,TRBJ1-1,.,CASSLGGAGTEAFF,TGTGCCAGCAGCTTGGGGGGAGCGGGCACTGAAGCTTTCTTT
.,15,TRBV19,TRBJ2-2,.,CASSILQGNTGELFF,TGTGCCAGTAGTATTTTACAGGGTAACACCGGGGAGCTGTTTTTT
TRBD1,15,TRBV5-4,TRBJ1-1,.,CASSLVDRGNTEAFF,TGTGCCAGCAGCTTGGTGGACAGGGGGAACACTGAAGCTTTCTTT
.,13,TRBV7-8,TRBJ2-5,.,CASSLEGRETQYF,TGTGCCAGCAGCTTGGAGGGACGGGAGACCCAGTACTTC
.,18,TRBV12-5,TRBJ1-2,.,CASGLVRGVPGGGYGYTF,TGTGCTAGTGGTTTGGTACGGGGGGTCCCCGGTGGTGGGTATGGCTACACCTTC
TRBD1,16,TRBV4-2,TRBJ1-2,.,CASSHRPGQGAYGYTF,TGTGCCAGCAGCCACAGGCCGGGACAGGGAGCTTATGGCTACACCTTC
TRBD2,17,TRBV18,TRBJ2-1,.,CASSPMSPSGVNNEQFF,TGTGCCAGCTCACCAATGAGCCCTAGCGGGGTCAACAATGAGCAGTTCTTC
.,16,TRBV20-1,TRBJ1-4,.,CSASRGFIATNEKLFF,TGCAGTGCTAGTCGAGGGTTTATTGCAACTAATGAAAAACTGTTTTTT
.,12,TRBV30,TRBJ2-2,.,CAWSPRAGELFF,TGTGCCTGGAGCCCGAGGGCCGGGGAGCTGTTTTTT
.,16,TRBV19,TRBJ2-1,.,CASIAGGTGVYNEQFF,TGTGCCAGTATCGCGGGGGGGACAGGGGTCTACAATGAGCAGTTCTTC
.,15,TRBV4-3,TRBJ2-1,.,CASSHERGGDNEQFF,TGCGCCAGCAGCCATGAAAGGGGGGGGGACAATGAGCAGTTCTTC
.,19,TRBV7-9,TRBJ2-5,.,CASSLASLRGPRKQETQYF,TGTGCCAGCAGCTTAGCGTCCCTAAGGGGCCCCAGGAAGCAAGAGACCCAGTACTTC
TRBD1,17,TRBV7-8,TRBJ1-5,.,CASSSNPGQGLNQPQHF,TGTGCCAGCAGCTCGAACCCGGGACAGGGGTTAAATCAGCCCCAGCATTTT
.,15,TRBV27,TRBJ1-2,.,CASSLSELWGDGYTF,TGTGCCAGCAGTTTATCGGAACTGTGGGGGGATGGCTACACCTTC
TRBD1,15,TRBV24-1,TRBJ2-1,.,CATSIRDRGRSEQFF,TGTGCCACCAGTATCCGGGACAGGGGGCGTAGTGAGCAGTTCTTC
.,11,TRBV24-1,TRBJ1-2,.,CATSDFRGYTF,TGTGCCACCAGTGATTTCCGGGGCTACACCTTC
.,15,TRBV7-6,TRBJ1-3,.,CASSLADSSGNTIYF,TGTGCCAGCAGCTTGGCGGACAGCTCTGGAAACACCATATATTTT
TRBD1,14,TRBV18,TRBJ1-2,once,CASSPDRGADGYTF,TGTGCCAGCTCACCGGACAGGGGCGCTGATGGCTACACCTTC
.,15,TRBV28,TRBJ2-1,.,CASSLSVGSYNEQFF,TGTGCCAGCAGTTTATCGGTTGGGAGTTACAATGAGCAGTTCTTC
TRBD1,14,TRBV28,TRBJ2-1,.,CASSSGTGLGEQFF,TGTGCCAGCAGTTCGGGGACAGGGTTAGGCGAGCAGTTCTTC
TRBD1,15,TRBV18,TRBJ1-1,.,CASSPGTGVRSEAFF,TGTGCCAGCTCACCAGGGACAGGAGTGCGGAGTGAAGCTTTCTTT
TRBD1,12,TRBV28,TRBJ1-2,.,CASRDRGRGYTF,TGTGCCAGCAGGGACAGGGGGCGAGGCTACACCTTC
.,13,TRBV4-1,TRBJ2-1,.,CASSQGGSNEQFF,TGCGCCAGCAGCCAAGGGGGCAGCAATGAGCAGTTCTTC
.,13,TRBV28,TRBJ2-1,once,CASSLTGNNEQFF,TGTGCCAGCAGTTTAACGGGGAACAATGAGCAGTTCTTC
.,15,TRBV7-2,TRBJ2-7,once,CASSLGVSGISAQYF,.